The clone carrying this TCR beta chain appeared a few times. The antigen is undetermined. The sample comes from a study of T cell repertoires in cytomegalovirus infection. Study as a whole: Carrying CMV and the relevant HLA type showed in public TCR beta signatures.

TCRdb reprocessed the reads via MiXCR and lists one record per CDR3 protein. The sample holds nearly 700,000 distinct CDR3 sequences, roughly 33% seen once. The specimen was cultured PBMCs, collected from culture after CMV antigen stimulation. This receptor was taken from a human donor in good health (CMV status not recorded). Some clones in this sample may be carry-over from other donors' samples.

The CDR3 bases are TGTGCCAGTAGTATGAGCAGTAATGAGCAGTTCTTC. Translation: CASSMSSNEQFF. The chain joins TRBV19 to TRBJ2-1; D is ambiguous. This CDR3 comprises 12 residues. Germline V gene lookup returns CDR1 LNHDA and CDR2 SQIVND (reference sequence). With 3 bases removed from V and 7 bases from J, the gap between germline ends came to 7 bases.